This passage covers 23 T cell receptor beta chains from one sample sequenced in a study of blood T cells in healthy people across ages. Together with a sample-barcoded 5' primer, a J-beta primer mix was included in a second PCR lasting roughly 6 to 12 cycles. TCRdb reanalysed the 5' RACE reads using MiXCR and keeps one entry per CDR3 protein. The sample has 600,000 to 650,000 distinct CDR3 sequences; roughly 50% are singletons. Input material: blood. These receptors originate from a man between 60 and 75 years old in good health.

V gene TRBV6-5 combines with J gene TRBJ2-7, with 10 bases matching TRBD2. The CDR3 has 15 amino acids. V dropped 2 bases and J dropped 4; count of bases not matched to a gene: 5. Per the germline V gene, CDR1 is MNHEY and CDR2 is SVGAGI. For the CDR3, the DNA is TGTGCCAGCAGTTACGCCAGCGGGGGGGCTTACGAGCAGTACTTC. Translated: CASSYASGGAYEQYF.

V is TRBV6-4 and J is TRBJ2-3; tentatively, D is TRBD2 (6 bases). CDR3 size: 14 residues. Germline V gives CDR1 MRHNA, CDR2 SNTAGT. V lost 2 bases and J lost 5, with 11 bases in between. The CDR3 sequence: CASSDSGWGDTQYF. The CDR3 coding sequence is TGTGCCAGCAGTGACAGCGGGTGGGGAGATACGCAGTATTTT.

This chain connects TRBV29-1 to TRBJ2-1; 12 positions match TRBD2. This CDR3 is built from 14 residues. Germline CDR1 is SQVTM and CDR2 is ANQGSEA. V lost 7 bases to trimming and J lost 5 bases; unmatched junction nucleotides: 6. As DNA, the CDR3 is TGCAGCGGGCCTAGCGGGGGGGCCAACAATGAGCAGTTCTTC. This gives the protein CSGPSGGANNEQFF.

V is TRBV20-1 and J is TRBJ2-5; D might be TRBD1 (5 bases). Trimming stripped 1 base from V and 5 bases from J, with 11 bases between. The CDR3 runs 13 residues. Per the germline V gene, CDR1 is DFQATT and CDR2 is SNEGSKA (reference sequence). The CDR3 is CSARGRVGETQYF. DNA of the CDR3: TGCAGTGCTAGAGGCAGGGTGGGGGAGACCCAGTACTTC.

This clonotype was observed a few times. The V call is TRBV28, the J call TRBJ1-6; TRBD1 agrees at 7 bases. The CDR3 is made up of 14 amino acids. Germline V gene lookup returns CDR1 MDHEN and CDR2 SYDVKM. V gave up 6 bases and J gave up 6 bases; unmatched junction bases: 5. CDR3: CASSPGTVNSPLHF. For the CDR3, the DNA is TGTGCCAGCAGCCCCGGGACAGTTAATTCACCCCTCCACTTT.

About this clonotype: One end of the junction does not line up with germline, which may come from a read error. The chain combines TRBV12-3 or TRBV12-4 with TRBJ2-1; 9 bases align to TRBD2. There are 16 residues in the CDR3. The CDR3 DNA follows: TGTGCCAGCAGTTTAGCGGGCGGGAGGGCCTACCATGAGCAGTTCTTC. Translation: CASSLAGGRAYHEQFF.

The chain combines TRBV10-3 with TRBJ2-3; D call uncertain. The V gene's germline CDR1 is ENHRY and CDR2 SYGVKD. V dropped 2 bases and J dropped 1 base, with 4 bases sitting between them. CDR3 length: 13 residues. CDR3 DNA: TGTGCCATCAGTGAGCTCCGCACAGATACGCAGTATTTT. The encoded protein is CAISELRTDTQYF.

The V call is TRBV5-1, the J call TRBJ2-5; D call uncertain. The assigned J gene may be wrong: the sequence end matches TRBJ2-7 better. From germline, CDR1 is SGHRS and CDR2 YFSETQ. The CDR3 loop spans 13 amino acids. The CDR3: CASRDLGIDEQYF. CDR3 sequence (DNA): TGCGCCAGCAGGGATTTGGGAATTGACGAGCAGTACTTC.

The chain joins TRBV6-1 to TRBJ1-1; 7 bases fit TRBD1. Germline CDR1 is MNHNS and CDR2 is SASEGT. The V segment lost 6 bases and the J segment 8 bases; nucleotides outside the gene matches: 12. CDR3 size: 14 residues. CDR3 in amino acids: CASRARGGALEAFF. In DNA form, the CDR3 reads TGTGCCAGCAGGGCCAGGGGGGGCGCATTGGAAGCTTTCTTT.

This clonotype was observed at least ten times. The rearrangement joins TRBV27 to TRBJ2-5; D not certain. The CDR3 extends over 9 amino acids. The germline V gene has CDR1 MNHEY and CDR2 SMNVEV (reference sequence). V was pared by 9 bases and J by 5 bases, with 4 bases between. CDR3 in amino acids: CAREETQYF. DNA of the CDR3: TGTGCCAGGGAGGAGACCCAGTACTTC.

This chain connects TRBV5-5 to TRBJ2-1; TRBD2 agrees at 7 bases. V was pared by 3 bases and J by 4 bases, with 7 bases of the junction left unmatched. This CDR3 is built from 15 residues. CDR1 SGHKS and CDR2 YYEKEE come from the germline V gene (reference sequence). The CDR3 bases are TGTGCCAGCAGCTCCGACCCAGCGGGGTACAATGAGCAGTTCTTC. This encodes CASSSDPAGYNEQFF.

The V and J genes are TRBV20-1 and TRBJ1-2; 7 nucleotides align to TRBD1. Germline loops: CDR1 DFQATT, CDR2 SNEGSKA (reference sequence). The CDR3 loop spans 14 amino acids. Losses at the gene ends were 6 bases for V and 0 bases for J; bases not matched to a gene: 7. CDR3 in amino acids: CSAPGQQANYGYTF. DNA for the CDR3: TGCAGTGCACCGGGACAGCAAGCTAACTATGGCTACACCTTC.

This clonotype has just a few counts. The J gene is TRBJ2-1, the V gene TRBV20-1; TRBD2 aligns across 7 bases. Trimming cost V 4 bases and J 10 bases; bases outside gene matches: 4. CDR3 size: 11 residues. Germline lookup yields CDR1 DFQATT and CDR2 SNEGSKA (reference sequence). The CDR3 loop reads CSATRTREQFF. In nucleotides, the CDR3 is TGCAGTGCTACTCGGACTAGAGAGCAGTTCTTC.

The J gene is TRBJ2-2, the V gene TRBV12-3 or TRBV12-4; D assignment may be TRBD1 or TRBD2 (5 bases each). The V end was cut by 6 bases, the J end by 5 bases, with 10 bases between. The CDR3 runs 13 residues. The CDR3 is CASSRWGTGELFF. The CDR3 bases are TGTGCCAGCAGCCGATGGGGGACCGGGGAGCTGTTTTTT.

A word on this clonotype: A much larger clone differs from this one at a single base, so this may be a read error. This rearrangement joins TRBV20-1 to TRBJ2-7, with D tentatively TRBD1 (5 bases). The V gene's germline CDR1 is DFQATT and CDR2 SNEGSKA (reference sequence). V was cut by 2 bases and J by 4 bases, with 15 bases left in between. This CDR3 region has 14 residues. The CDR3 protein is CSARFPDKVYEQYF. CDR3 nucleotides: TGCAGTGCTAGATTCCCGGACAAGGTTTACGAGCAGTACTTC.

CDR3 sequence reads: CASSPGGPGEKLFF. The CDR3 coding sequence is TGCGCCAGCAGCCCAGGGGGCCCGGGGGAAAAACTGTTTTTT. V and J are TRBV5-1 and TRBJ1-4; TRBD1 matches at 8 bases. This CDR3 spans 14 amino acids. V was clipped by 4 bases and J by 8 bases; unmatched bases: 7. CDR1 SGHRS and CDR2 YFSETQ come from the germline V gene.

The chain carries TRBV3-1 and TRBJ2-3, with TRBD1 matching 9 bases. Germline loops: CDR1 LGHDT, CDR2 YNNKEL (reference sequence). The trim removed 5 bases at V and 3 bases at J, leaving 9 bases unmatched. The CDR3 length is 16 residues. DNA for the CDR3: TGTGCCAGCAGCTCCCGACAGGGGGTAGCGACAGATACGCAGTATTTT. Encoded protein: CASSSRQGVATDTQYF.

In this sample, this clonotype turned up a few times. The chain employs TRBV25-1 and TRBJ2-1; 9 positions match TRBD1. The J call may not be correct, given that the DNA end is closer to TRBJ2-7. There are 15 residues in the CDR3. Germline loops: CDR1 MGHDK, CDR2 SYGVNS. CDR3 residues: CASGTRTGAYNEQYF. As DNA, the CDR3 is TGTGCCAGCGGTACTCGGACAGGGGCCTACAATGAGCAGTACTTC.

The chain uses TRBV20-1 and TRBJ1-6; D is unclear. Germline V gives CDR1 DFQATT, CDR2 SNEGSKA (reference sequence). V lost 5 bases to trimming and J lost 6 bases, with 23 bases between them. The CDR3 has 17 amino acids. The CDR3 bases are TGCAGTGCTCAAAGGGCCGGGCGAGTTATCGTTAATTCACCCCTCCACTTT. Translation gives CSAQRAGRVIVNSPLHF.

This clonotype was counted between two and nine times. This chain links TRBV3-1 with TRBJ2-4; 7 bases are shared with TRBD1. The CDR3 loop spans 14 amino acids. Germline lookup yields CDR1 LGHDT and CDR2 YNNKEL (reference sequence). Trimming removed 5 bases from V and 6 bases from J; junction bases left unmatched: 7. The CDR3 is CASSRDRFTNIQYF. In nucleotides, the CDR3 is TGTGCCAGCAGCAGGGACAGATTCACAAACATTCAGTACTTC.

CDR3 loop: CASRRDSPRGYTF. The CDR3, as DNA: TGTGCCAGCAGGCGGGACTCCCCACGTGGCTACACCTTC. The chain has TRBV5-6 and TRBJ1-2, with D perhaps TRBD1 (5 bases). Germline values: CDR1 SGHDT, CDR2 YYEEEE. Trimming stripped 5 bases from V and 7 bases from J, with 15 bases between. CDR3 length equals 13 residues.

The CDR3 region is CASTRQGSYNEQFF. As DNA, the CDR3 is TGTGCCAGCACTCGACAGGGCTCCTACAATGAGCAGTTCTTC. V and J are TRBV9 and TRBJ2-1; TRBD1 agrees at 7 bases. This CDR3 is 14 amino acids long. The germline CDR1 and CDR2 sequences are SGDLS and YYNGEE. With V trimmed by 6 bases and J by 0 bases, 3 bases remained unmatched. Full variable domain (outside the CDR3, taken from reference TRBV9 and TRBJ2-1): DSGVTQTPKHLITATGQRVTLRCSPRSGDLSVYWYQQSLDQGLQFLIQYYNGEERAKGNILERFSAQQFPDLHSELNLSSLELGDSALYFCASTRQGSYNEQFFGPGTRLTVL.

The V and J genes are TRBV20-1 and TRBJ1-4; D possibly corresponds to TRBD1 (6 bases). This CDR3 region has 15 residues. Trimming shortened V by 0 bases and J by 2 bases, and 10 bases separated the two germline ends. CDR1 and CDR2 from the germline V gene are DFQATT and SNEGSKA (reference sequence). The CDR3 DNA is TGCAGTGCTAGAGATTGGGGGGCTACTAATGAAAAACTGTTTTTT. Translation gives CSARDWGATNEKLFF.